This entry lists 10 T cell receptor beta chains sequenced from one sample in a study of blood T cells in healthy people across ages. A second PCR, run for about 7 to 11 cycles, used a sample-barcoded 5' primer plus a J-beta primer mix. TCRdb processed the 5' RACE reads anew with MiXCR; each CDR3 protein has one entry. This table holds over 450,000 distinct CDR3 sequences, approximately 25% found once. These same records also appear under a second study, on T cells of mothers and their children.

Sequencing used blood. Receptors originate from a boy aged 5-17 years in good health.

This clonotype was counted a few times. This chain links TRBV20-1 with TRBJ1-6, with TRBD1 as a possible D gene (6 bases). This CDR3 has 14 residues. Trimming stripped 6 bases from V and 9 bases from J, with 18 bases between. The germline V gene encodes CDR1 DFQATT and CDR2 SNEGSKA (reference sequence). The CDR3 coding sequence is TGCAGTGCCCCGGCCCGGACAGTTATTTCACCCCTCCACTTT. Residues: CSAPARTVISPLHF.

There are a few counts of this clonotype. V is TRBV5-1 and J is TRBJ1-3; D unresolved. This CDR3 is 11 amino acids long. Per germline, CDR1 SGHRS and CDR2 YFSETQ. Trimming pared 10 bases from V and 0 bases from J, leaving 5 bases between. The DNA for the CDR3 is TGCGCCTCGAACTCTGGAAACACCATATATTTT. It translates to CASNSGNTIYF.

This clonotype was recorded many times. The rearrangement uses TRBV29-1 and TRBJ2-5, with TRBD1 matching over 8 bases. Germline V gene data show CDR1 as SQVTM and CDR2 as ANQGSEA. The CDR3 is made up of 13 amino acids. V lost 4 bases to trimming and J lost 4 bases; unmatched junction nucleotides: 5. This CDR3 is CSVAGGRRETQYF. CDR3 DNA: TGCAGCGTTGCAGGGGGCCGGCGAGAGACCCAGTACTTC.

The chain combines TRBV10-3 with TRBJ2-2; D perhaps matches TRBD2 (6 bases). The CDR3 loop spans 12 amino acids. Looked up from germline, CDR1 is ENHRY and CDR2 is SYGVKD. V dropped 7 bases and J dropped 6 bases, with 9 bases sitting between them. CDR3 protein: CAITTGAGELFF. CDR3 coding DNA: TGTGCCATCACGACGGGGGCCGGGGAGCTGTTTTTT.

The chain employs TRBV15 and TRBJ1-4, with D unresolved. V was trimmed by 0 bases and J by 12 bases, leaving 17 bases between them. CDR3 length equals 15 residues. The germline V gene encodes CDR1 LNHNV and CDR2 YYDKDF (reference sequence). CDR3 residues: CATSRETAGLRELFF. The CDR3, as DNA: TGTGCCACCAGCAGAGAAACCGCAGGTTTGAGGGAACTGTTTTTT.

V gene TRBV5-1 combines with J gene TRBJ2-1; D call uncertain. The V end lost 4 bases, the J end lost 0 bases, and 11 bases lay between the germline ends. Germline-derived CDR1 and CDR2 are SGHRS and YFSETQ. This CDR3 has 15 amino acids. CDR3 region: CASSPDGPSYNEQFF. Here the CDR3 DNA reads TGCGCCAGCAGCCCGGACGGACCCTCCTACAATGAGCAGTTCTTC.

CDR3 DNA: TGTGCCAGCGCACCGCGGACAGAGAACACTGAAGCTTTCTTT. Translating it yields CASAPRTENTEAFF. The rearrangement joins TRBV6-5 to TRBJ1-1, with D possibly TRBD1 on 6 matching bases. CDR1 is MNHEY and CDR2 is SVGAGI in the germline V gene. Deletions cut 8 bases from V and 1 base from J, with 14 bases between. The CDR3 has 14 residues.

The chain joins TRBV20-1 to TRBJ2-4; no definite D call. The CDR3 totals 15 residues. Trimming took off 4 bases at V and 3 bases at J, with 16 bases between the two ends. The germline gives CDR1 DFQATT, CDR2 SNEGSKA (reference sequence). The CDR3 DNA reads as TGCAGTGCTAAGCCCTCTGAAGGATACAAAAACATTCAGTACTTC. It is translated as CSAKPSEGYKNIQYF.

V gene TRBV6-1 combines with J gene TRBJ2-1, with D possibly TRBD2 on 6 matching bases. Germline CDR1 MNHNS, CDR2 SASEGT. This CDR3 spans 17 amino acids. Between the trimmed V and J ends, which lost 5 bases and 0 bases, there was a span of 17 bases. The chain's CDR3 is CASSKSRDLNSYNEQFF. The CDR3 nucleotides read TGTGCCAGCAGTAAAAGCCGGGACTTAAACTCCTACAATGAGCAGTTCTTC.

This clonotype was seen a handful of times. This chain links TRBV4-3 with TRBJ2-4; 8 bases line up with TRBD1. The junction had 11 bases not matched to a gene; V was cut back by 4 bases and J by 0 bases. Germline lookup yields CDR1 LGHNA and CDR2 YSLEER. This CDR3 is built from 18 residues. CDR3 sequence reads: CASSPAHWDRLAKNIQYF. The CDR3 bases are TGCGCCAGCAGCCCGGCGCACTGGGACAGGCTAGCCAAAAACATTCAGTACTTC.